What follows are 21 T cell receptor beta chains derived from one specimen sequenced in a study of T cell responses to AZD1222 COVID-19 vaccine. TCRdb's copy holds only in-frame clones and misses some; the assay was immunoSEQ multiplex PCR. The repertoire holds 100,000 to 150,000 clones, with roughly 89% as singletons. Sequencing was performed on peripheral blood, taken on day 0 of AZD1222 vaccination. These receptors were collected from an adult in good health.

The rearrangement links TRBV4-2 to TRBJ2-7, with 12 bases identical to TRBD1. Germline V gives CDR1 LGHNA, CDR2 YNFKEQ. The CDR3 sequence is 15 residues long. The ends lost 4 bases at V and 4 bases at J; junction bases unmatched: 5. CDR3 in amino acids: CASSPRDRGLYEQYF. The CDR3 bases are TGTGCCAGCAGCCCTCGGGACAGGGGGCTTTACGAGCAGTACTTC.

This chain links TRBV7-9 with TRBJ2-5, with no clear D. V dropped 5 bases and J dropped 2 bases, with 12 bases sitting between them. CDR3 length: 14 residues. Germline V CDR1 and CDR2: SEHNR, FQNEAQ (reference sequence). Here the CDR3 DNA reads TGTGCCAGCAGCCCGCCGCTAGGACAAGAGACCCAGTACTTC. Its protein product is CASSPPLGQETQYF.

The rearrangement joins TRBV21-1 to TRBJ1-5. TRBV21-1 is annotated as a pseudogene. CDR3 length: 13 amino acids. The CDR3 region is CASERERNQPQHF. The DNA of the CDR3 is TGTGCCAGCGAACGGGAGCGGAATCAGCCCCAGCATTTT.

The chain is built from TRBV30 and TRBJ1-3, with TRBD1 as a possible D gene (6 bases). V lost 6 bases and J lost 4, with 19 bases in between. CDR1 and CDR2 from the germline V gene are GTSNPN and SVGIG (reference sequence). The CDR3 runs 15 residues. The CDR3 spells CACPPPGTPGNTIYF. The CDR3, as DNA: TGTGCCTGCCCACCCCCCGGGACACCGGGAAACACCATATATTTT.

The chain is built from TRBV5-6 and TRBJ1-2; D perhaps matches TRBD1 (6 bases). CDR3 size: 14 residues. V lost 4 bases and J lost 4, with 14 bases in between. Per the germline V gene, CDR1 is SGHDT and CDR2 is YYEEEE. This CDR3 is CASSPDRSSYGYTF. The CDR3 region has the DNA TGTGCCAGCAGCCCTGACAGGAGTAGCTATGGCTACACCTTC.

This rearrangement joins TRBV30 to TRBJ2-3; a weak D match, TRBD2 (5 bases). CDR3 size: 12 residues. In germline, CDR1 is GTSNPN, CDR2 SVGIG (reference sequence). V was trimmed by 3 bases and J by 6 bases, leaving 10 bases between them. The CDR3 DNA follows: TGTGCCTGGAGGCAGAGGGAGGATACGCAGTATTTT. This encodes CAWRQREDTQYF.

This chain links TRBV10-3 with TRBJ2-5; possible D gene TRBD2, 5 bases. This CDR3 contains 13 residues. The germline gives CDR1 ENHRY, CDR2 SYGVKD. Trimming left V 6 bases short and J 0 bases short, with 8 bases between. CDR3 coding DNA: TGTGCCATCAGGTCAGCGGACCAAGAGACCCAGTACTTC. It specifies CAIRSADQETQYF.

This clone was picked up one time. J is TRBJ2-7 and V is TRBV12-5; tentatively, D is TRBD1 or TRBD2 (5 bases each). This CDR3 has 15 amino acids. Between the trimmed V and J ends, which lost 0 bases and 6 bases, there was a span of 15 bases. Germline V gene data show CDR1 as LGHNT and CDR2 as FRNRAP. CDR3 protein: CASGLVRGRLGEQYF. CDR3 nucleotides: TGTGCTAGTGGTTTGGTACGGGGCCGTTTGGGCGAGCAGTACTTC.

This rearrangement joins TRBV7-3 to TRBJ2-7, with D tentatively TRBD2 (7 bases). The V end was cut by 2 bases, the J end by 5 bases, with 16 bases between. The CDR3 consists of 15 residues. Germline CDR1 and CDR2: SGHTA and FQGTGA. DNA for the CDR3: TGTGCCAGCAGCTTAGTGGGGGGGCCTTGGAACGAGCAGTACTTC. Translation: CASSLVGGPWNEQYF.

CDR3 coding DNA: TGTGCCAGCAGCTTGGCGGGGACAGGGGCCCAACCTCGGGAGACCCAGTACTTC. Translation: CASSLAGTGAQPRETQYF. J is TRBJ2-5 and V is TRBV5-5; 10 positions match TRBD1. This CDR3 spans 18 amino acids. From germline, CDR1 is SGHKS and CDR2 YYEKEE (reference sequence). V shed 0 bases and J 5 bases; nucleotides not matched to a gene: 13.

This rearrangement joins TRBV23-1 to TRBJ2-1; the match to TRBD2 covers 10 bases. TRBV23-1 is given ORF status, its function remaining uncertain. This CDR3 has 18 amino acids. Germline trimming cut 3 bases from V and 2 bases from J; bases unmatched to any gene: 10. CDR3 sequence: CASSQGLASSYPYNEQFF. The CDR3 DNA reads TGCGCCAGCAGTCAGGGACTAGCGTCTTCTTACCCCTACAATGAGCAGTTCTTC.

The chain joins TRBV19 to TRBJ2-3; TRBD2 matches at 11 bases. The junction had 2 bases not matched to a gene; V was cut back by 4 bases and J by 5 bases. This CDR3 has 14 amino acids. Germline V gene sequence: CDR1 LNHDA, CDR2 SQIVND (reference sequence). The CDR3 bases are TGTGCCAGTAGTACCCTAGCGGGAGGAGATACGCAGTATTTT. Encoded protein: CASSTLAGGDTQYF.

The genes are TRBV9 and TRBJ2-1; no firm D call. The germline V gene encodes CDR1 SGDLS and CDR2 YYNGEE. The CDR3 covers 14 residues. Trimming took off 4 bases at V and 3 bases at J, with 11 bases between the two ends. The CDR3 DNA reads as TGTGCCAGCAGCCCCCAGTGGATCTACAATGAGCAGTTCTTC. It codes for CASSPQWIYNEQFF.

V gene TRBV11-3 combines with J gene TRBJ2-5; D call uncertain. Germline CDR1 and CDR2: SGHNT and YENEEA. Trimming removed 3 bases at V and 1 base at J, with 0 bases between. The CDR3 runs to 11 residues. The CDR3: CASSFQETQYF. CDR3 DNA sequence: TGTGCCAGCAGCTTCCAAGAGACCCAGTACTTC.

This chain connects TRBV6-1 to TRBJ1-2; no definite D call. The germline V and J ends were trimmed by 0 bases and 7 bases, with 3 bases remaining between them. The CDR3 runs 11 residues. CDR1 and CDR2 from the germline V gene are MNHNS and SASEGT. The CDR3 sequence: CASSEATGYTF. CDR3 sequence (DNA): TGTGCCAGCAGTGAAGCCACTGGCTACACCTTC.

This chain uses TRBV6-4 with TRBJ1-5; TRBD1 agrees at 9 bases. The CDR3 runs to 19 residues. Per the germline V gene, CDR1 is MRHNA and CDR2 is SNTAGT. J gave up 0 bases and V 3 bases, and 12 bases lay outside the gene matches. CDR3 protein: CASSDRRTGENSSNQPQHF. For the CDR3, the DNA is TGTGCCAGCAGTGATCGGAGGACAGGGGAGAATTCTAGCAATCAGCCCCAGCATTTT.

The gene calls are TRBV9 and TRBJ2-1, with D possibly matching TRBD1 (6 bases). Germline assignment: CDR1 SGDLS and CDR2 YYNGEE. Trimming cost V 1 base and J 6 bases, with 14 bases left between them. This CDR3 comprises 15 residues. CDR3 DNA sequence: TGTGCCAGCAGCGTATTAGGGGGTGAGGGCAATGAGCAGTTCTTC. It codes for CASSVLGGEGNEQFF.

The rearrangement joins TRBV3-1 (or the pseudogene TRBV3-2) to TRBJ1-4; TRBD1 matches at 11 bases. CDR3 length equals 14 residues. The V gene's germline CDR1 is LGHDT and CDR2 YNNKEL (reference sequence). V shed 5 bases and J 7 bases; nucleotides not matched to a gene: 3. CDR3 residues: CASSTGTGGEKLFF. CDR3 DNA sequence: TGTGCCAGCAGCACCGGGACAGGGGGTGAAAAACTGTTTTTT.

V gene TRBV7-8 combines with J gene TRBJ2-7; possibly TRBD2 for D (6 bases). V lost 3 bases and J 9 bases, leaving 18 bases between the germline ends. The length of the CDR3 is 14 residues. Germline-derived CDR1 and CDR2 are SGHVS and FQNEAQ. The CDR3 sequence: CASSLGGLTSWQYF. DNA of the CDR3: TGTGCCAGCAGCTTGGGGGGACTTACAAGTTGGCAGTACTTC.

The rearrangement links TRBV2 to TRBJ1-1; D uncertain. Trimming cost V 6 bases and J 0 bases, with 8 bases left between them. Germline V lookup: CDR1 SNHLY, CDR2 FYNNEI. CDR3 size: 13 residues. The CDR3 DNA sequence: TGTGCCAGCAGCCCACAGATGAACACTGAAGCTTTCTTT. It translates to CASSPQMNTEAFF.

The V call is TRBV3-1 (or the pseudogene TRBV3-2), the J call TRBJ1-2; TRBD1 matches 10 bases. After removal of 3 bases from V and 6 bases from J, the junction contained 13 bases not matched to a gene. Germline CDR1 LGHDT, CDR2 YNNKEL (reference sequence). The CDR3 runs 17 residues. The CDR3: CASSQDHDRGRRNGYTF. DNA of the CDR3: TGTGCCAGCAGCCAGGATCACGACAGGGGGCGTCGGAATGGCTACACCTTC.